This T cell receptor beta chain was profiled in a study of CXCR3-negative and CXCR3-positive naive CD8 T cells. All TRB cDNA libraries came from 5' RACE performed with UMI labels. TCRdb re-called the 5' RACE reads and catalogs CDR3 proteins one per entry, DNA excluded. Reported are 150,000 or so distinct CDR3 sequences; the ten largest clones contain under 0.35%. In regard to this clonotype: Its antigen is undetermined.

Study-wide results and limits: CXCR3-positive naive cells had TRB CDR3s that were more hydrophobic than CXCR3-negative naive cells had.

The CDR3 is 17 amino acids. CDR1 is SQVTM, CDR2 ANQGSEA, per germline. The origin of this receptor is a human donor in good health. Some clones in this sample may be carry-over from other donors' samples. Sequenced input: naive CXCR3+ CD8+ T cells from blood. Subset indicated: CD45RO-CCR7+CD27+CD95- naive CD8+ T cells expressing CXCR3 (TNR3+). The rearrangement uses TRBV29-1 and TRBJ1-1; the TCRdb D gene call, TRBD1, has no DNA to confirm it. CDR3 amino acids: CSVSTGGTAFMNTEAFF.